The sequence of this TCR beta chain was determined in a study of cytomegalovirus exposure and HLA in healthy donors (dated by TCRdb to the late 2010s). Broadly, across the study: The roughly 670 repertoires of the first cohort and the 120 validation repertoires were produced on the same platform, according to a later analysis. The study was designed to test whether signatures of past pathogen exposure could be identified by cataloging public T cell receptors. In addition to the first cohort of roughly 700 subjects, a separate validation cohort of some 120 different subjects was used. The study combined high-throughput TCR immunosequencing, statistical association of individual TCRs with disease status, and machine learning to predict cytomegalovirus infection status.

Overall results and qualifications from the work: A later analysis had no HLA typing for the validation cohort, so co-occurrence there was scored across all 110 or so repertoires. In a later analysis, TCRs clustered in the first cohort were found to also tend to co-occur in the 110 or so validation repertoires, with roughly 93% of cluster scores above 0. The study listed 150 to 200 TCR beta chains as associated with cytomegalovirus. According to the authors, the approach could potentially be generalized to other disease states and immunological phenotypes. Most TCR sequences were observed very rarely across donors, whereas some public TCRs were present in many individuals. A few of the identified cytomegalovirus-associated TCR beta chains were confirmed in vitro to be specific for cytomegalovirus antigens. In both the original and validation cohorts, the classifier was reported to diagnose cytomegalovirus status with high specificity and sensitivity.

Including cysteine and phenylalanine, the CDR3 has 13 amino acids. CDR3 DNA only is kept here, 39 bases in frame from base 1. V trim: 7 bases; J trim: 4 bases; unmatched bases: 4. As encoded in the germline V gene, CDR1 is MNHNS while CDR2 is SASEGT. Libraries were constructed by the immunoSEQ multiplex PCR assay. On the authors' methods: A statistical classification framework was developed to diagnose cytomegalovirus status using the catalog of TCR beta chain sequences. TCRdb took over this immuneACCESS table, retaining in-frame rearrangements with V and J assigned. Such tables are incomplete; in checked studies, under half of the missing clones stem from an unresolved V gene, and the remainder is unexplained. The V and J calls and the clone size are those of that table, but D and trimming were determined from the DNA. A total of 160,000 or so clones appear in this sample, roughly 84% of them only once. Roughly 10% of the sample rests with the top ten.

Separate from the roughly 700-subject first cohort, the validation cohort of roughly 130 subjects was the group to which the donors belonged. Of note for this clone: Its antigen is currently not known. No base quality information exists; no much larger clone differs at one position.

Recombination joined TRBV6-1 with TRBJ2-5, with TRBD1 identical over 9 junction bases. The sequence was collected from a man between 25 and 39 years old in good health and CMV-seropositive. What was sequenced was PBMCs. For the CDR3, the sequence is CASKQGARETQYF. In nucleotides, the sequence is TGTGCCAGCAAACAGGGGGCGCGAGAGACCCAGTACTTC.